The 27 T cell receptor beta chains below were found in one sample sequenced in a study of human T cells and chemical hapten exposure. Each CDR3 protein gets one entry after TCRdb re-called the RACE reads with MiXCR. The sample shows a few hundred thousand distinct CDR3 sequences, roughly 5% of them seen only once. Time point reported: patch test 1, 2 weeks after DPC sensitization. Treatment denoted: therapeutic diphenylcyclopropenone sensitization with weekly scalp DPC. The specimen was whole blood, collected in connection with sensitization to the hapten diphenylcyclopropenone (DPC). These receptors were taken from a woman between 45 and 65 years old with alopecia areata. Some clones in this sample may be carry-over from other donors' samples.

This clonotype appeared many times. This sequence joins TRBV5-1 and TRBJ2-5; D is possibly TRBD1 or TRBD2 (5 bases each). Trimming shortened V by 1 base and J by 2 bases, and 9 bases separated the two germline ends. The CDR3 is made up of 14 amino acids. Germline CDR1 and CDR2: SGHRS and YFSETQ. The CDR3 nucleotides read TGCGCCAGCAGCTTGATGGGGGTACAAGAGACCCAGTACTTC. This codes for CASSLMGVQETQYF. The full variable domain, its missing parts supplied by reference TRBV5-1 and TRBJ2-5, is KAGVTQTPRYLIKTRGQQVTLSCSPISGHRSVSWYQQTPGQGLQFLFEYFSETQRNKGNFPGRFSGRQFSNSRSEMNVSTLELGDSALYLCASSLMGVQETQYFGPGTRLLVL.

Ten or more counts support this clonotype. This chain links TRBV27 with TRBJ2-3, with 8 nucleotides matching TRBD2. J gave up 4 bases and V 5 bases, and 5 bases lay outside the gene matches. Germline loops: CDR1 MNHEY, CDR2 SMNVEV (reference sequence). This CDR3 comprises 14 residues. CDR3 sequence: CASSLSGRADTQYF. DNA for the CDR3: TGTGCCAGCAGTCTCAGCGGGAGAGCAGATACGCAGTATTTT.

This clonotype was detected only a few times. This chain connects TRBV5-1 to TRBJ1-5, with D tentatively TRBD1 (6 bases). V was shortened by 3 bases and J by 2 bases, with 12 bases between the two germline ends. The germline CDR1 and CDR2 sequences are SGHRS and YFSETQ. The CDR3 has 15 amino acids. CDR3 nucleotide sequence: TGCGCCAGCAGCTGGTCAGGGGACCGCAATCAGCCCCAGCATTTT. Protein sequence: CASSWSGDRNQPQHF.

Details on this clonotype: A much more abundant neighbour one base away suggests this may be a read error. V and J are TRBV5-1 and TRBJ2-7; D gene uncertain. With 7 bases removed from V and 2 bases from J, the gap between germline ends came to 16 bases. The CDR3 consists of 14 residues. Germline assignment: CDR1 SGHRS and CDR2 YFSETQ. The CDR3 loop reads CASGMLAETYEQYF. The DNA for the CDR3 is TGCGCCAGCGGTATGTTGGCGGAGACCTACGAGCAGTACTTC.

The rearrangement links TRBV6-5 to TRBJ2-1; TRBD2 matches 8 bases. V shed 9 bases and J 8 bases; nucleotides not matched to a gene: 18. The V gene's germline CDR1 is MNHEY and CDR2 SVGAGI. CDR3 size: 16 residues. CDR3: CARGAGGQPTNYEQFF. CDR3 nucleotides: TGTGCCAGAGGGGCGGGAGGACAACCCACTAACTATGAGCAGTTCTTC.

This clonotype occurred many times. The gene calls are TRBV11-2 and TRBJ2-7; 7 bases align to TRBD1. CDR3 length: 15 amino acids. Germline-derived CDR1 and CDR2 are SGHAT and FQNNGV. The trim removed 3 bases at V and 6 bases at J, leaving 11 bases unmatched. DNA of the CDR3: TGTGCCAGCAGCTTGTTGGGGACAGTTCCCCGCGAGCAGTACTTC. It is translated as CASSLLGTVPREQYF.

This clonotype came up many times. The chain links TRBV11-2 to TRBJ2-7; 11 bases are shared with TRBD2. Germline loops: CDR1 SGHAT, CDR2 FQNNGV. The CDR3 is 15 residues long. V dropped 4 bases and J dropped 2; count of bases not matched to a gene: 4. DNA of the CDR3: TGTGCCAGCAGCTCCTTGGGACTAGCGGCCTACGAGCAGTACTTC. Its translation is CASSSLGLAAYEQYF.

V is TRBV12-3 or TRBV12-4 and J is TRBJ2-3; 7 nucleotides align to TRBD1. After removal of 6 bases from V and 6 bases from J, the junction contained 6 bases not matched to a gene. The CDR3 loop spans 13 amino acids. DNA of the CDR3: TGTGCCAGCAGACCTACAGGGGCGGATACGCAGTATTTT. Protein sequence: CASRPTGADTQYF.

This rearrangement joins TRBV12-3 or TRBV12-4 to TRBJ1-1, with D perhaps matching TRBD1 (6 bases). V was cut by 6 bases and J by 7 bases, with 18 bases left in between. This CDR3 comprises 14 residues. The CDR3 loop reads CASSPMRGGGEAFF. The CDR3 DNA follows: TGTGCCAGCAGCCCGATGAGGGGAGGGGGTGAAGCTTTCTTT.

The chain couples TRBV27 to TRBJ2-7; a possible D gene is TRBD2 (5 bases). CDR3 length equals 14 residues. Germline CDR1 is MNHEY and CDR2 is SMNVEV (reference sequence). V was trimmed by 1 base and J by 2 bases, leaving 9 bases between them. CDR3 nucleotides: TGTGCCAGCAGTTTATTTGGGGAGCCCTACGAGCAGTACTTC. This encodes CASSLFGEPYEQYF.

This clonotype was seen repeatedly, ten times or more. The CDR3 loop reads CSVEDHTF. CDR3 nucleotide sequence: TGCAGCGTTGAAGACCACACCTTC. This chain uses TRBV29-1 with TRBJ1-2; no clear D. V lost 0 bases and J 12 bases, leaving 2 bases between the germline ends. This CDR3 is built from 8 residues. Germline-derived CDR1 and CDR2 are SQVTM and ANQGSEA.

This clonotype turned up a few times. The V gene is TRBV29-1, the J gene TRBJ2-7; 7 nucleotides align to TRBD1. Trimming cost V 1 base and J 1 base; bases outside gene matches: 7. The germline V gene encodes CDR1 SQVTM and CDR2 ANQGSEA. The CDR3 is made up of 15 amino acids. This CDR3 reads CSVEGGGQRSYEQYF. CDR3 sequence (DNA): TGCAGCGTTGAAGGTGGGGGACAGAGATCCTACGAGCAGTACTTC.

This clonotype was found many times. The gene calls are TRBV7-9 and TRBJ2-5; D is uncertain. The germline V gene has CDR1 SEHNR and CDR2 FQNEAQ (reference sequence). V was trimmed by 2 bases and J by 3 bases, leaving 19 bases between them. CDR3 size: 17 residues. The CDR3 region has the DNA TGTGCCAGCAGCTTATCTCCCCCGTTAGGACCCGAAGAGACCCAGTACTTC. Encoded protein: CASSLSPPLGPEETQYF.

This clonotype was seen repeatedly, ten times or more. This sequence joins TRBV6-2 or TRBV6-3 and TRBJ2-1; D gene uncertain. The CDR3 is made up of 18 amino acids. Germline lookup yields CDR1 MNHEY and CDR2 SVGEGT. The V gene lost 0 bases and the J gene lost 0 bases, with 15 bases spanning the gap. The CDR3 is CASSYSTTNTPSYNEQFF. DNA for the CDR3: TGTGCCAGCAGTTACTCGACGACAAATACACCCTCCTACAATGAGCAGTTCTTC.

This clonotype was seen many times. The rearrangement links TRBV3-1 to TRBJ1-2; a weak D match, TRBD1 (6 bases). The germline CDR1 and CDR2 sequences are LGHDT and YNNKEL (reference sequence). The length of the CDR3 is 17 residues. V was cut by 2 bases and J by 6 bases, with 22 bases left in between. CDR3 DNA sequence: TGTGCCAGCAGCCAAAACCGGCGGGTAGGGGGGGACGATGGCTACACCTTC. Translating gives CASSQNRRVGGDDGYTF.

About this clonotype itself: This may be a read error, as it is one base from a much larger clone. This chain joins TRBV6-6 and TRBJ1-5; D is uncertain. Judging by the DNA end, TRBJ2-3 fits better; the J call may be wrong. This CDR3 contains 12 residues. From germline, CDR1 is MNHNY and CDR2 SVGAGI (reference sequence). The DNA for the CDR3 is TGTGCCAGCAGTTCTAACATGCAGCCCCAGTATTTT. It yields the protein CASSSNMQPQYF.

This clonotype came up many times. The chain joins TRBV18 to TRBJ2-2; TRBD2 matches at 9 bases. This CDR3 is built from 15 residues. V shed 4 bases, J shed 4 bases, and the junction held 4 bases outside the gene matches. Germline V gene lookup returns CDR1 KGHSH and CDR2 LQKENI. The CDR3 DNA is TGTGCCAGCTCACTAGGGACTAGCCGCACCGGGGAGCTGTTTTTT. Translating gives CASSLGTSRTGELFF.

This clonotype appeared a few times. V and J are TRBV3-1 and TRBJ2-1; maybe TRBD1 (5 bases). Per germline, CDR1 LGHDT and CDR2 YNNKEL (reference sequence). V was pared by 8 bases and J by 3 bases, with 11 bases between. CDR3 size: 13 residues. This CDR3 is CASSEGVYNEQFF. The CDR3 DNA is TGTGCCAGCTCGGAAGGGGTCTACAATGAGCAGTTCTTC.

There are many counts of this clonotype. The chain has TRBV3-1 and TRBJ1-1, with 7 bases aligning to TRBD1. CDR3 length: 12 residues. From germline, CDR1 is LGHDT and CDR2 YNNKEL (reference sequence). V shed 5 bases and J 9 bases; nucleotides not matched to a gene: 6. The CDR3 sequence: CASSSGTDQAFF. As DNA, the CDR3 is TGTGCCAGCAGCTCCGGGACAGACCAAGCTTTCTTT.

DNA for the CDR3: TGTGCCAGCAGCGTAGACCAGGTAGAAGTAAGCACAGATACGCAGTATTTT. Protein: CASSVDQVEVSTDTQYF. This rearrangement joins TRBV9 to TRBJ2-3; D is ambiguous. V dropped 0 bases and J dropped 0 bases, with 14 bases sitting between them. Germline V gene data show CDR1 as SGDLS and CDR2 as YYNGEE. This CDR3 has 17 residues.

This clonotype was detected ten times or more. This chain joins TRBV10-3 and TRBJ2-7, with TRBD2 identical over 9 bases. V was pared by 4 bases and J by 6 bases, with 7 bases of the junction left unmatched. The CDR3 totals 14 residues. Germline-derived CDR1 and CDR2 are ENHRY and SYGVKD. CDR3 in DNA: TGTGCCATCAGTGGGGGTAGCGGGAGCCGCGAGCAGTACTTC. Its translation: CAISGGSGSREQYF.

This rearrangement joins TRBV29-1 to TRBJ1-1, with unresolved D. Germline assignment: CDR1 SQVTM and CDR2 ANQGSEA. The CDR3 is 13 residues long. Trimming removed 0 bases at V and 3 bases at J, with 8 bases between. CDR3 nucleotide sequence: TGCAGCGTTGAAGATCCGGTGGACACTGAAGCTTTCTTT. This sequence encodes CSVEDPVDTEAFF.

As to this clonotype: The CDR3 carries no conserved terminal phenylalanine or tryptophan, so it likely arises from a read error. The rearrangement uses TRBV7-9 and TRBJ2-7; D is unresolved. Germline-derived CDR1 and CDR2 are SEHNR and FQNEAQ (reference sequence). V was clipped by 4 bases and J by 6 bases, with 7 bases between them. This CDR3 has 11 amino acids. The CDR3 nucleotides read TGTGCCAGCAGCTCGGACCTCGAGCAGTACTCC. The encoded protein is CASSSDLEQYS.

This clonotype was seen more than once but under ten times. The gene calls are TRBV29-1 and TRBJ2-3, with D unresolved. CDR1 and CDR2 from the germline V gene are SQVTM and ANQGSEA. The V and J ends lost 4 bases and 0 bases respectively, with 17 bases between them. The CDR3 sequence is 16 residues long. CDR3 sequence: CSVVEVSQRSTDTQYF. CDR3 nucleotide sequence: TGCAGCGTTGTAGAAGTGAGTCAGAGGAGCACAGATACGCAGTATTTT.

The chain joins TRBV11-2 to TRBJ1-2; no clear D gene. The ends were cut back, 1 base at V and 8 bases at J, with 5 bases in the middle. The CDR3 covers 11 residues. Germline V lookup: CDR1 SGHAT, CDR2 FQNNGV. In DNA, the CDR3 is TGTGCCAGCAGCTTAGTACAGGGCTACACCTTC. It encodes CASSLVQGYTF.

Only a few counts were recorded for this clonotype. The chain joins TRBV5-4 to TRBJ1-1, with 11 nucleotides matching TRBD1. V was clipped by 4 bases and J by 5 bases; unmatched bases: 10. The CDR3 loop spans 16 amino acids. Germline V gene lookup returns CDR1 SGHNT and CDR2 YYREEE (reference sequence). DNA for the CDR3: TGTGCCAGCAGCGGACGGGACAGGGGGGCCTGGACTGAAGCTTTCTTT. Translated, it gives CASSGRDRGAWTEAFF. Full variable domain (rest looked up from reference TRBV5-4 and TRBJ1-1): ETGVTQSPTHLIKTRGQQVTLRCSSQSGHNTVSWYQQALGQGPQFIFQYYREEENGRGNFPPRFSGLQFPNYSSELNVNALELDDSALYLCASSGRDRGAWTEAFFGQGTRLTVV.

This clonotype was seen repeatedly, ten times or more. This rearrangement joins TRBV7-9 to TRBJ2-5; unclear D gene. CDR1 is SEHNR and CDR2 is FQNEAQ in the germline V gene (reference sequence). This CDR3 has 12 residues. The V and J ends lost 1 base and 8 bases respectively, with 8 bases between them. The CDR3 nucleotides read TGTGCCAGCAGCTTAGGTCGGCGAACCCAGTACTTC. Amino acids: CASSLGRRTQYF. Based on the CDR3 plus reference TRBV7-9 and TRBJ2-5, the full variable domain is DTGVSQNPRHKITKRGQNVTFRCDPISEHNRLYWYRQTLGQGPEFLTYFQNEAQLEKSRLLSDRFSAERPKGSFSTLEIQRTEQGDSAMYLCASSLGRRTQYFGPGTRLLVL.